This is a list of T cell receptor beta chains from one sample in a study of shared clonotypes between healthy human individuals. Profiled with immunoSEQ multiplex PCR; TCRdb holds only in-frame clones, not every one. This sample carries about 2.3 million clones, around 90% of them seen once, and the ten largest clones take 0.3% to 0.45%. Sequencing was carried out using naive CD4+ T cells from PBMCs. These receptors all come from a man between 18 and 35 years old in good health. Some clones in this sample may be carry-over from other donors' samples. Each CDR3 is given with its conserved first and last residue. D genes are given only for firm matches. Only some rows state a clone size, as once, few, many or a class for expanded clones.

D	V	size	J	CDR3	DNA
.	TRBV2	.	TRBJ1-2	CASSDRFYGYTF	TGTGCCAGCAGTGACAGATTCTATGGCTACACCTTC
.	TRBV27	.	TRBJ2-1	CASSFEGVSYNEQFF	TGTGCCAGCAGTTTCGAGGGAGTTTCCTACAATGAGCAGTTCTTC
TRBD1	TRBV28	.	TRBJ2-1	CASRRQGANSNEQFF	TGTGCCAGCAGACGACAGGGGGCCAACTCCAATGAGCAGTTCTTC
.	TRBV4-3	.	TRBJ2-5	CASSQDPHVGTQYF	TGCGCCAGCAGCCAAGACCCCCACGTTGGGACCCAGTACTTC
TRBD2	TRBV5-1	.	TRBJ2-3	CASSFESSGRSTDTQYF	TGCGCCAGCAGCTTCGAGAGTAGCGGGAGGAGCACAGATACGCAGTATTTT
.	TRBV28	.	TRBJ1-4	CASTTRGKLFF	TGTGCCAGCACAACCAGGGGAAAACTGTTTTTT
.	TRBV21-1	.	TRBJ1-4	CASSKAQGKKVTNEKLFF	TGTGCCAGCAGCAAAGCACAGGGGAAGAAGGTAACTAATGAAAAACTGTTTTTT
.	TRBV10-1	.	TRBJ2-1	CASSQASSHEQFF	TGCGCCAGCAGTCAGGCTAGTTCCCATGAGCAGTTCTTC
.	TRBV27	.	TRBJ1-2	CASSLQLGRDGYTF	TGTGCCAGCAGTTTACAGCTGGGGAGGGATGGCTACACCTTC
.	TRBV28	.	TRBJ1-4	CASTLSGGIEKLFF	TGTGCCAGCACGCTATCGGGGGGGATAGAAAAACTGTTTTTT
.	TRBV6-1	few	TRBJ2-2	CASSEGESHTGELFF	TGTGCCAGCAGTGAAGGGGAGTCCCACACCGGGGAGCTGTTTTTT
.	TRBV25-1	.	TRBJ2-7	CASSDGSKTGTYEQYF	TGTGCCAGCAGTGACGGAAGTAAGACAGGGACTTACGAGCAGTACTTC
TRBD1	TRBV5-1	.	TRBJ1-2	CASSTMGQGRYGYTF	TGCGCCAGCAGCACTATGGGACAGGGACGATATGGCTACACCTTC
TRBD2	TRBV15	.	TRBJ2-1	CATSSRTSARAYNEQFF	TGTGCCACCAGCAGCCGAACTAGCGCCAGAGCCTACAATGAGCAGTTCTTC
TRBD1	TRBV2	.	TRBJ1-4	CASGEGALKEKLFF	TGTGCCAGCGGTGAGGGGGCCTTAAAAGAAAAACTGTTTTTT
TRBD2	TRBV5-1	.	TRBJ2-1	CASSSQLAGGHNEQFF	TGCGCCAGCAGCTCTCAACTAGCGGGAGGTCACAATGAGCAGTTCTTC
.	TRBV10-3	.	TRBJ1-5	CAISESTGAQPQHF	TGTGCCATCAGTGAGTCGACAGGCGCTCAGCCCCAGCATTTT
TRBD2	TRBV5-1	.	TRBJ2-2	CASSPLLSGGNTGELFF	TGCGCCAGCAGCCCACTACTAAGCGGGGGGAACACCGGGGAGCTGTTTTTT
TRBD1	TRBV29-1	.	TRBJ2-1	CSARRGQGGSNEQFF	TGCAGCGCACGGCGGGGACAGGGGGGAAGCAATGAGCAGTTCTTC
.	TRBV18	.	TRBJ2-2	CASSSTPGTGELFF	TGTGCCAGCTCGTCCACCCCCGGGACCGGGGAGCTGTTTTTT
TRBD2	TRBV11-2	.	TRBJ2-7	CASRGLAGAYEQYF	TGTGCCAGCAGGGGACTAGCGGGGGCCTACGAGCAGTACTTC
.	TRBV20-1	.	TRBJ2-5	CSARGETQYF	TGCAGTGCTAGGGGTGAGACCCAGTACTTC
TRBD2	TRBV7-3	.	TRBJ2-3	CASSSLAGATDTQYF	TGTGCCAGCAGCTCCCTAGCGGGAGCCACAGATACGCAGTATTTT
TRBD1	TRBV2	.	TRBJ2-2	CASGLLNRGVNTGELFF	TGTGCCAGCGGACTTCTAAACAGGGGCGTCAACACCGGGGAGCTGTTTTTT
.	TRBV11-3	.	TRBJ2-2	CASSINSGLNTGELFF	TGTGCCAGCAGCATAAACAGCGGGTTGAACACCGGGGAGCTGTTTTTT
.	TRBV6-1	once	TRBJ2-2	CASSEGGYTGELFF	TGTGCCAGCAGTGAGGGGGGTTATACCGGGGAGCTGTTTTTT
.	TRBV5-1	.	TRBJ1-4	CASSFSGVGEKLFF	TGCGCCAGCAGCTTCTCAGGGGTAGGCGAAAAACTGTTTTTT
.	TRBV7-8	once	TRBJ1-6	CASSLTPDPQRGSPLHF	TGTGCCAGCAGCCTTACACCCGACCCACAACGGGGATCACCCCTCCACTTT